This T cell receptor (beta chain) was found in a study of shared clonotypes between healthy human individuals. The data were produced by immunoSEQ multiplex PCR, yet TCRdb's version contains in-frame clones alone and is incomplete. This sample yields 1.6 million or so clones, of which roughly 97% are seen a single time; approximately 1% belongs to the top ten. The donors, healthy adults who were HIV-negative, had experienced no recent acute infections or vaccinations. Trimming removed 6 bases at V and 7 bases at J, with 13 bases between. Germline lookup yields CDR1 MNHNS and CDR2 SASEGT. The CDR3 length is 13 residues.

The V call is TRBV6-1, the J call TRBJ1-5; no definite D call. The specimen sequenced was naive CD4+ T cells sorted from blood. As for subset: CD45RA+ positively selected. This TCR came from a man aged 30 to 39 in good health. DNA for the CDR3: TGTGCCAGCAGCCCCGTCGGCCGCCAGCCCCAGCATTTT. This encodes CASSPVGRQPQHF.